The 10 T cell receptor beta chains in this list originate from one sample, sequenced in a study of T-cell memory formation after mild COVID-19. TCRdb analysed the 5' RACE reads with MiXCR anew, one entry per CDR3 protein. The data hold some 250,000 distinct CDR3 sequences, with 7.5% to 10% observed a single time. Input material: PBMCs or a T cell subset sorted from them (not recorded which). These receptors were collected from a man between 18 and 35 years old who had mild COVID-19 (a few samples of this study predate the infection). Cell type and time point are not known.

The chain combines TRBV5-1 with TRBJ2-1; no definite D call. Germline CDR1 is SGHRS and CDR2 is YFSETQ. The CDR3 is 12 amino acids. Between the trimmed V and J ends, which lost 0 bases and 7 bases, there was a span of 5 bases. Written as DNA, the CDR3 is TGCGCCAGCAGCTTGGACTTAAATGAGCAGTTCTTC. Amino acids: CASSLDLNEQFF.

The chain combines TRBV7-8 with TRBJ2-4; D perhaps matches TRBD1 (7 bases). Germline V CDR1 and CDR2: SGHVS, FQNEAQ. CDR3 length: 17 amino acids. V was pared by 0 bases and J by 6 bases, with 18 bases between. Here the CDR3 DNA reads TGTGCCAGCAGCTTAGCGCCCAGGGGGGTCGTCGGAAACATTCAGTACTTC. Residues: CASSLAPRGVVGNIQYF.

CDR3 loop: CASSLTGARQPQHF. CDR3 in DNA: TGTGCCAGCAGTCTGACAGGGGCGAGGCAGCCCCAGCATTTT. This chain joins TRBV12-3 or TRBV12-4 and TRBJ1-5, with TRBD1 identical over 8 bases. CDR3 length: 14 amino acids. The ends lost 5 bases at V and 7 bases at J; junction bases unmatched: 7.

This clonotype came up a few times. The chain joins TRBV14 to TRBJ2-3; maybe TRBD1 (6 bases). This CDR3 contains 14 residues. Germline V gene lookup returns CDR1 SGHDN and CDR2 FVKESK. V dropped 3 bases and J dropped 4 bases, with 11 bases sitting between them. The CDR3 region has the DNA TGTGCCAGCAGCCAGGGGACATCAGCAGATACGCAGTATTTT. Translation: CASSQGTSADTQYF.

This clonotype occurred a few times. This chain connects TRBV14 to TRBJ2-2; maybe TRBD1 (6 bases). CDR3 size: 15 residues. Trimming cost V 3 bases and J 2 bases, with 10 bases left between them. CDR1 SGHDN and CDR2 FVKESK come from the germline V gene. Here the CDR3 reads CASSHRDTNTGELFF. In DNA, the CDR3 is TGTGCCAGCAGCCATCGGGACACTAACACCGGGGAGCTGTTTTTT.

This clonotype was recorded a few times. The chain carries TRBV7-2 and TRBJ2-1; TRBD1 aligns across 7 bases. The V gene's germline CDR1 is SGHTA and CDR2 FQGNSA. The CDR3 has 14 residues. V dropped 5 bases and J dropped 5; count of bases not matched to a gene: 6. For the CDR3, the DNA is TGTGCCAGCAGCCCCGGGACAGCGAACAATGAGCAGTTCTTC. Residues: CASSPGTANNEQFF.

The chain couples TRBV4-3 to TRBJ2-2; 9 nucleotides match TRBD2. Germline loops: CDR1 LGHNA, CDR2 YSLEER. The CDR3 extends over 20 amino acids. V lost 0 bases to trimming and J lost 5 bases; unmatched junction nucleotides: 16. The DNA for the CDR3 is TGCGCCAGCAGCCAAGAAAGGGGACGGTCGGGACTAGCAGTTACCGGGGAGCTGTTTTTT. Translating gives CASSQERGRSGLAVTGELFF.

The chain is built from TRBV4-3 and TRBJ1-2; 9 nucleotides agree with TRBD1. The germline V gene has CDR1 LGHNA and CDR2 YSLEER. Trimming cost V 4 bases and J 14 bases; bases outside gene matches: 5. The CDR3 sequence is 11 residues long. Written as DNA, the CDR3 is TGCGCCAGCAGCCCACGACAGGGGGTAACCTTC. Translating it yields CASSPRQGVTF.

This chain joins TRBV5-5 and TRBJ2-7, with 11 bases aligning to TRBD2. V shed 4 bases and J 7 bases; nucleotides not matched to a gene: 7. Germline CDR1 and CDR2: SGHKS and YYEKEE (reference sequence). The CDR3 spans 14 residues. As DNA, the CDR3 is TGTGCCAGCAGCACATATAGCGGGGGGGAAGAGCAGTACGTC. It specifies CASSTYSGGEEQYV.

This clonotype came up a few times. The V call is TRBV19, the J call TRBJ2-3; D remains unclear. The CDR3 totals 15 residues. Trimming removed 4 bases at V and 0 bases at J, with 11 bases between. CDR1 LNHDA and CDR2 SQIVND come from the germline V gene (reference sequence). The CDR3 DNA is TGTGCCAGTAGTACAGCCGTGGCTAGCACAGATACGCAGTATTTT. Protein sequence: CASSTAVASTDTQYF.